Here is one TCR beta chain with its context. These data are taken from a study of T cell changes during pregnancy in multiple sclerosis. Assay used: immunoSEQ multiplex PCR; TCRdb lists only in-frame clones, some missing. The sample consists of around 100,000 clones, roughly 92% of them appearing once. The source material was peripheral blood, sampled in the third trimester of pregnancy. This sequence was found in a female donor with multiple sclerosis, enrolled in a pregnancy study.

The CDR3 sequence: CASSATGGYQETQYF. The CDR3 DNA sequence: TGTGCCAGCAGCGCTACAGGGGGCTACCAAGAGACCCAGTACTTC. The J gene is TRBJ2-5, the V gene TRBV9, with 9 bases aligning to TRBD1. Germline V CDR1 and CDR2: SGDLS, YYNGEE. The CDR3 totals 15 residues. V was clipped by 3 bases and J by 0 bases; unmatched bases: 3.